These 10 T cell receptor beta chains share one sample of origin, sequenced in a study of blood T cells in healthy people across ages. With a J-beta primer mix and a sample-barcoded 5' primer, a second PCR ran about 7 to 12 cycles. TCRdb independently ran MiXCR on the 5' RACE reads; one entry per CDR3 protein. The sample comprises about 1.1 million distinct CDR3 sequences, approximately 38% of which are singletons, and approximately 14% rests with the top ten. What was sequenced was blood. The origin of the receptors is a man younger than 30 in good health.

The CDR3 loop reads CASSPPNGNNEQFF. For the CDR3, the DNA is TGTGCCAGCTCACCACCGAACGGCAACAATGAGCAGTTCTTC. V and J are TRBV18 and TRBJ2-1, with D hard to call. Trimming removed 0 bases from V and 5 bases from J, with 8 bases in between. Germline V lookup: CDR1 KGHSH, CDR2 LQKENI. This CDR3 has 14 residues.

The chain employs TRBV6-1 and TRBJ1-2; D may be TRBD1 (5 bases). V gave up 7 bases and J gave up 4 bases, with 16 bases separating them. Germline V gene data show CDR1 as MNHNS and CDR2 as SASEGT. This CDR3 contains 14 residues. CDR3 coding DNA: TGTGCCAGCATTCTGGGGAACAGGCCCTATGGCTACACCTTC. This encodes CASILGNRPYGYTF.

The rearrangement uses TRBV29-1 and TRBJ1-2; D is possibly TRBD1 (5 bases). Trimming cost V 5 bases and J 7 bases, with 14 bases left between them. Germline assignment: CDR1 SQVTM and CDR2 ANQGSEA. This CDR3 contains 12 residues. In DNA form, the CDR3 reads TGCAGCGTTCGGGGGAAATGGGGTGGCTACACCTTC. This sequence encodes CSVRGKWGGYTF.

The genes are TRBV29-1 and TRBJ1-4, with a possible D match to TRBD1 (5 bases). The CDR3 consists of 14 residues. Germline lookup yields CDR1 SQVTM and CDR2 ANQGSEA. Trimming removed 0 bases from V and 13 bases from J, with 18 bases in between. The CDR3 bases are TGCAGCGTTGAAGAAGGGACCTCCGATGGGGTACTGTTTTTT. Translation: CSVEEGTSDGVLFF.

The CDR3 coding sequence is TGTGCCAGCAGTTTTGGGGGGTATGGCAATCAGCCCCAGCATTTT. It yields the protein CASSFGGYGNQPQHF. V gene TRBV27 combines with J gene TRBJ1-5; tentatively, D is TRBD1 (5 bases). Per germline, CDR1 MNHEY and CDR2 SMNVEV (reference sequence). V was shortened by 3 bases and J by 2 bases, with 11 bases between the two germline ends. This CDR3 is 15 amino acids long.

This clonotype was recorded a few times. The rearrangement links TRBV27 to TRBJ2-5; perhaps TRBD1 as D (5 bases). The germline gives CDR1 MNHEY, CDR2 SMNVEV (reference sequence). V was pared by 2 bases and J by 2 bases, with 12 bases between. The CDR3 contains 15 residues. CDR3 sequence reads: CASSLSLGVQETQYF. The CDR3 DNA follows: TGTGCCAGCAGTTTAAGTCTAGGGGTTCAAGAGACCCAGTACTTC.

The chain links TRBV4-3 to TRBJ1-5; no clear D gene. V shed 4 bases and J shed 0 bases, with 13 bases lying between them. Germline V gene lookup returns CDR1 LGHNA and CDR2 YSLEER. The CDR3 length is 16 residues. This CDR3 reads CASSPGVLDSNQPQHF. The CDR3, as DNA: TGCGCCAGCAGCCCCGGTGTGCTTGATAGCAATCAGCCCCAGCATTTT.

The CDR3 region has the DNA TGTGCCAGCAGCCCAGGGAGTGTGCAGTTCTTC. Protein sequence: CASSPGSVQFF. This chain joins TRBV7-9 and TRBJ2-1; D may be TRBD1 or TRBD2 (5 bases each). The CDR3 has 11 amino acids. Trimming took off 5 bases at V and 12 bases at J, with 11 bases between the two ends. Germline loops: CDR1 SEHNR, CDR2 FQNEAQ (reference sequence). The full variable domain, its missing parts supplied by reference TRBV7-9 and TRBJ2-1, is DTGVSQNPRHKITKRGQNVTFRCDPISEHNRLYWYRQTLGQGPEFLTYFQNEAQLEKSRLLSDRFSAERPKGSFSTLEIQRTEQGDSAMYLCASSPGSVQFFGPGTRLTVL.

The chain uses TRBV29-1 and TRBJ1-1; D ambiguous. The germline CDR1 and CDR2 sequences are SQVTM and ANQGSEA. The V gene lost 4 bases and the J gene lost 1 base, with 10 bases spanning the gap. CDR3 length: 13 amino acids. This chain's CDR3 is CSVARRQNTEAFF. The CDR3 DNA sequence: TGCAGCGTTGCTCGACGTCAGAACACTGAAGCTTTCTTT.

At least ten counts were recorded for this clonotype. CDR3 nucleotide sequence: TGCAGCGTGTCGGGACACCCATATGGCTACACCTTC. Translated: CSVSGHPYGYTF. V and J are TRBV29-1 and TRBJ1-2, with D perhaps matching TRBD1 (6 bases). This CDR3 is 12 amino acids long. V shed 6 bases and J shed 5 bases, with 13 bases lying between them. Germline lookup yields CDR1 SQVTM and CDR2 ANQGSEA.